This entry lists 24 T cell receptor beta chains sequenced from one sample in a study of T cell changes during pregnancy in multiple sclerosis. Using immunoSEQ multiplex PCR, the repertoire was profiled, and TCRdb retains in-frame clones only, with some absent. The sample has around 65,000 clones; roughly 90% are singletons. The sample consisted of peripheral blood, taken in the first trimester of pregnancy. The receptors stem from a female donor with multiple sclerosis, enrolled in a pregnancy study.

The V gene is TRBV30, the J gene TRBJ1-4, with D unresolved. CDR3 length equals 16 residues. Trimming stripped 2 bases from V and 0 bases from J, with 13 bases between. The germline gives CDR1 GTSNPN, CDR2 SVGIG (reference sequence). The CDR3 coding sequence is TGTGCCTGGAGTCGGGCGGGAATTGCAACTAATGAAAAACTGTTTTTT. It specifies CAWSRAGIATNEKLFF.

The chain employs TRBV7-9 and TRBJ2-7; 11 positions match TRBD1. The CDR3 spans 15 residues. Unmatched junction bases numbered 1, after V lost 3 bases and J lost 0 bases. CDR1 SEHNR and CDR2 FQNEAQ come from the germline V gene (reference sequence). CDR3 DNA sequence: TGTGCCAGCAGCTTCGGGACAGGGGGCTCCTACGAGCAGTACTTC. Residues: CASSFGTGGSYEQYF. The variable domain in full, with the rest retrieved from reference TRBV7-9 and TRBJ2-7, is DTGVSQNPRHKITKRGQNVTFRCDPISEHNRLYWYRQTLGQGPEFLTYFQNEAQLEKSRLLSDRFSAERPKGSFSTLEIQRTEQGDSAMYLCASSFGTGGSYEQYFGPGTRLTVT.

The chain joins TRBV18 to TRBJ1-2, with 8 bases that match TRBD1. The CDR3 extends over 13 amino acids. V gave up 2 bases and J gave up 10 bases; unmatched junction bases: 6. Looked up from germline, CDR1 is KGHSH and CDR2 is LQKENI. The CDR3 is CASSPWAGGFYTF. CDR3 in DNA: TGTGCCAGCTCACCATGGGCAGGGGGCTTCTACACCTTC.

The chain couples TRBV7-9 to TRBJ1-4; 7 bases align to TRBD1. Germline CDR1 is SEHNR and CDR2 is FQNEAQ (reference sequence). This CDR3 has 15 residues. Trimming at V came to 5 bases and at J to 5 bases, leaving 8 bases not matched to a gene. Here the CDR3 reads CASSPTGQKNEKLFF. CDR3 sequence (DNA): TGTGCCAGCAGCCCAACGGGACAGAAAAATGAAAAACTGTTTTTT.

The chain couples TRBV4-1 to TRBJ2-3, with TRBD2 matching 10 bases. V lost 1 base and J lost 6; bases outside the gene matches: 10. The CDR3 spans 17 residues. CDR1 and CDR2 (germline): MGHRA, YSYEKL. CDR3 sequence: CASSQGAHSGRSDTQYF. CDR3 nucleotide sequence: TGCGCCAGCAGCCAAGGGGCACATAGCGGGAGGAGTGATACGCAGTATTTT.

The rearrangement links TRBV6-6 to TRBJ1-1; no firm D call. The CDR3 is 13 residues long. Trimming left V 1 base short and J 4 bases short, with 7 bases between. Germline loops: CDR1 MNHNY, CDR2 SVGAGI (reference sequence). CDR3 loop: CASSYFGGTEAFF. The CDR3 DNA reads TGTGCCAGCAGTTACTTCGGTGGCACTGAAGCTTTCTTT.

The V gene is TRBV19, the J gene TRBJ1-4; D unresolved. The CDR3 runs to 14 residues. Germline V lookup: CDR1 LNHDA, CDR2 SQIVND (reference sequence). Trimming removed 6 bases at V and 5 bases at J, with 13 bases between. DNA for the CDR3: TGTGCCAGTAGGAGGGATTTGTCGAATGAAAAACTGTTTTTT. This translates into CASRRDLSNEKLFF.

The rearrangement links TRBV7-2 to TRBJ1-5, with D possibly being TRBD1 (5 bases). The germline CDR1 and CDR2 sequences are SGHTA and FQGNSA. The CDR3 runs to 14 residues. V lost 4 bases and J 3 bases, leaving 10 bases between the germline ends. The CDR3 DNA follows: TGTGCCAGCAGCTCTGACAGTAACAATCAGCCCCAGCATTTT. This codes for CASSSDSNNQPQHF.

This chain links TRBV27 with TRBJ2-4; TRBD1 matches at 8 bases. V was clipped by 5 bases and J by 2 bases; unmatched bases: 5. Germline loops: CDR1 MNHEY, CDR2 SMNVEV (reference sequence). This CDR3 region has 15 residues. The CDR3 nucleotides are TGTGCCAGCAGTGGACAGGGAAGGTCCAAAAACATTCAGTACTTC. Its translation: CASSGQGRSKNIQYF.

This clone turned up a few times. The chain recombines TRBV27 with TRBJ1-2; tentatively, D is TRBD1 (5 bases). Trimming pared 6 bases from V and 3 bases from J, leaving 11 bases between. CDR3 length equals 13 residues. Germline-derived CDR1 and CDR2 are MNHEY and SMNVEV (reference sequence). The CDR3 region is CASRDPGDYGYTF. The CDR3 DNA follows: TGTGCCAGCAGGGACCCGGGGGACTATGGCTACACCTTC.

V gene TRBV7-3 combines with J gene TRBJ2-2, with D perhaps matching TRBD1 (6 bases). The CDR3 covers 14 residues. Germline loops: CDR1 SGHTA, CDR2 FQGTGA. V lost 5 bases and J 8 bases, leaving 15 bases between the germline ends. CDR3 nucleotides: TGTGCCAGCAGCCAATCGATGGGGGCGGGGGAGCTGTTTTTT. Its translation is CASSQSMGAGELFF.

The chain is built from TRBV11-2 and TRBJ1-2; tentatively, D is TRBD1 (5 bases). CDR3 length: 13 residues. The germline V gene has CDR1 SGHAT and CDR2 FQNNGV. V was clipped by 5 bases and J by 6 bases, with 13 bases between them. CDR3 residues: CASSGGEADGYTF. The CDR3 DNA sequence: TGTGCCAGCAGCGGAGGGGAGGCTGATGGCTACACCTTC.

The table lists this clone with a count of one. The V gene is TRBV6-5, the J gene TRBJ1-1; D may be TRBD1 (5 bases). Trimming took off 6 bases at V and 3 bases at J, with 11 bases between the two ends. The germline V gene has CDR1 MNHEY and CDR2 SVGAGI. This CDR3 spans 13 amino acids. The CDR3 DNA follows: TGTGCCAGCAGCTACGGGGGGGACACTGAAGCTTTCTTT. Residues: CASSYGGDTEAFF.

This chain links TRBV19 with TRBJ2-7, with 11 bases fitting TRBD1. The V segment lost 5 bases and the J segment 6 bases; nucleotides outside the gene matches: 6. Germline V gives CDR1 LNHDA, CDR2 SQIVND (reference sequence). This CDR3 contains 14 residues. CDR3 in DNA: TGTGCCAGTAGTTCCGGACAGGGGGCTTTCGAGCAGTACTTC. Residues: CASSSGQGAFEQYF.

This sequence joins TRBV4-1 and TRBJ1-1; D is unclear. Germline values: CDR1 MGHRA, CDR2 YSYEKL. V was trimmed by 4 bases and J by 0 bases, leaving 6 bases between them. The CDR3 totals 13 residues. CDR3 sequence reads: CASSRALNTEAFF. The CDR3 DNA sequence: TGCGCCAGCAGCCGGGCCTTGAACACTGAAGCTTTCTTT.

In its sample, this clone was seen a few times. This rearrangement joins TRBV6-1 to TRBJ1-3, with no clear D. CDR3 size: 15 residues. Germline CDR1 reads MNHNS; CDR2 reads SASEGT. The ends were cut back, 2 bases at V and 0 bases at J, with 8 bases in the middle. The CDR3: CASSEPQFSGNTIYF. The CDR3 nucleotides are TGTGCCAGCAGTGAACCCCAGTTCTCTGGAAACACCATATATTTT.

A single count supports this clone. The chain has TRBV4-3 and TRBJ2-2; D is uncertain. Trimming took off 0 bases at V and 1 base at J, with 9 bases between the two ends. Germline CDR1 LGHNA, CDR2 YSLEER. The CDR3 has 16 amino acids. DNA of the CDR3: TGCGCCAGCAGCCAAGATTTGGCAGGGAACACCGGGGAGCTGTTTTTT. Translating it yields CASSQDLAGNTGELFF.

The V gene is TRBV19, the J gene TRBJ1-1; 9 nucleotides agree with TRBD1. The CDR3 is 16 amino acids. V lost 0 bases, J lost 0 bases, and 2 bases stayed unmatched. Germline lookup yields CDR1 LNHDA and CDR2 SQIVND (reference sequence). CDR3 sequence: CASSIDGQGLNTEAFF. The CDR3 DNA reads as TGTGCCAGTAGTATAGACGGACAGGGGCTGAACACTGAAGCTTTCTTT.

This chain joins TRBV23-1 and TRBJ1-5; D ambiguous. TRBV23-1 is filed as an ORF, its function uncertain. This CDR3 spans 11 amino acids. Trimming left V 3 bases short and J 5 bases short, with 2 bases between. The CDR3 region is CASSHDQPQHF. The CDR3, as DNA: TGCGCCAGCAGTCACGATCAGCCCCAGCATTTT.

The chain links TRBV2 to TRBJ1-5, with a possible D match to TRBD1 (5 bases). V gave up 6 bases and J gave up 0 bases, with 12 bases separating them. CDR3 size: 15 residues. Germline V gene sequence: CDR1 SNHLY, CDR2 FYNNEI. In DNA form, the CDR3 reads TGTGCCAGCAGCGCTGACAGTCCTAGCAATCAGCCCCAGCATTTT. Residues: CASSADSPSNQPQHF.

The chain employs TRBV27 and TRBJ2-7; D is possibly TRBD2 (5 bases). Trimming left V 2 bases short and J 5 bases short, with 13 bases between. The CDR3 runs 14 residues. The germline V gene encodes CDR1 MNHEY and CDR2 SMNVEV (reference sequence). Here the CDR3 reads CASSLIGGGDEQYF. DNA of the CDR3: TGTGCCAGCAGTTTAATCGGAGGAGGAGACGAGCAGTACTTC.

V and J are TRBV30 and TRBJ2-4; 9 bases agree with TRBD1. Germline V lookup: CDR1 GTSNPN, CDR2 SVGIG (reference sequence). V was pared by 3 bases and J by 0 bases, with 6 bases of the junction left unmatched. The CDR3 spans 16 residues. The CDR3: CAWRGTGQLAKNIQYF. The CDR3 coding sequence is TGTGCCTGGAGGGGGACAGGGCAACTAGCCAAAAACATTCAGTACTTC.

V gene TRBV7-2 combines with J gene TRBJ1-2; D remains ambiguous. V dropped 3 bases and J dropped 1 base, with 9 bases sitting between them. Germline values: CDR1 SGHTA, CDR2 FQGNSA. The CDR3 spans 14 residues. The CDR3 region is CASSFGSVNYGYTF. CDR3 nucleotide sequence: TGTGCCAGCAGCTTCGGTTCGGTTAACTATGGCTACACCTTC.

This clone was detected only a few times. The gene calls are TRBV10-3 and TRBJ2-7; tentative D call: TRBD1 (6 bases). The V end was cut by 8 bases, the J end by 0 bases, with 8 bases between. Germline V gene sequence: CDR1 ENHRY, CDR2 SYGVKD. This CDR3 spans 12 amino acids. The CDR3 loop is CAIRQDSYEQYF. For the CDR3, the DNA is TGTGCCATCCGACAGGACTCCTACGAGCAGTACTTC.